Below, 22 T cell receptor beta chains from the same sample are listed, as sequenced in a study of blood T cell repertoires in COVID-19. Assay used: immunoSEQ multiplex PCR; TCRdb lists only in-frame clones, some missing. This table has about 150,000 clones, 85% appearing once. The sample comprised PBMCs or T cells enriched from blood (not recorded which). The origin of the receptors is a woman in her thirties or forties who had recovered from COVID-19.

The chain couples TRBV30 to TRBJ1-5, with D uncertain. The CDR3 has 14 amino acids. In germline, CDR1 is GTSNPN, CDR2 SVGIG (reference sequence). The germline V and J ends were trimmed by 3 bases and 1 base, with 10 bases remaining between them. The CDR3 DNA reads as TGTGCCTGGAGCTTCAGACTGAGCAATCAGCCCCAGCATTTT. Translation gives CAWSFRLSNQPQHF.

The sample holds one count of this clone. The V gene is TRBV25-1, the J gene TRBJ2-1; no reliable D call. Trimming removed 3 bases at V and 0 bases at J, with 9 bases between. Germline V lookup: CDR1 MGHDK, CDR2 SYGVNS. CDR3 length: 15 amino acids. The CDR3 nucleotides are TGTGCCAGCAGTGACAAGAGCCTCTCCTACAATGAGCAGTTCTTC. Translating gives CASSDKSLSYNEQFF.

This clone showed up just once. This chain links TRBV5-6 with TRBJ1-3; D gene uncertain. This CDR3 region has 15 residues. The V gene's germline CDR1 is SGHDT and CDR2 YYEEEE. Trimming pared 6 bases from V and 1 base from J, leaving 14 bases between. The chain's CDR3 is CASINRLTSGNTIYF. The CDR3 DNA reads TGTGCCAGCATCAATCGACTGACTTCTGGAAACACCATATATTTT.

The V gene is TRBV5-1, the J gene TRBJ2-7, with 11 bases identical to TRBD2. V shed 4 bases and J 0 bases; nucleotides not matched to a gene: 3. The CDR3 is 15 amino acids. CDR1 and CDR2 (germline): SGHRS, YFSETQ. CDR3 in amino acids: CASSIGTSGSYEQYF. The CDR3 DNA reads as TGCGCCAGCAGCATCGGGACTAGCGGCTCCTACGAGCAGTACTTC.

V usage is TRBV7-6 and J usage is TRBJ2-3; 10 nucleotides agree with TRBD2. The V gene end was trimmed by 4 bases and the J gene end by 2 bases; junction bases not matched to a gene: 3. Germline CDR1 reads SGHVS; CDR2 reads FNYEAQ. The CDR3 consists of 15 residues. Here the CDR3 DNA reads TGTGCCAGCAGCTGGACTAGCGGAATCACAGATACGCAGTATTTT. It is translated as CASSWTSGITDTQYF.

The CDR3: CASSVEASLGTDTQYF. As DNA, the CDR3 is TGTGCCAGCAGCGTAGAGGCTAGCCTGGGCACAGATACGCAGTATTTT. This chain connects TRBV9 to TRBJ2-3, with D possibly being TRBD2 (5 bases). Looked up from germline, CDR1 is SGDLS and CDR2 is YYNGEE. This CDR3 region has 16 residues. V shed 0 bases and J shed 1 base, with 12 bases lying between them.

V gene TRBV9 combines with J gene TRBJ1-6; 10 bases match TRBD1. V lost 0 bases, J lost 5 bases, and 2 bases stayed unmatched. Germline CDR1 SGDLS, CDR2 YYNGEE. This CDR3 has 16 amino acids. CDR3 bases: TGTGCCAGCAGCGTAGGGGACAGGGGAAATAATTCACCCCTCCACTTT. Translated: CASSVGDRGNNSPLHF.

The chain combines TRBV6-5 with TRBJ2-1; D remains ambiguous. V shed 10 bases and J shed 1 base, with 11 bases lying between them. Germline V gives CDR1 MNHEY, CDR2 SVGAGI. The CDR3 is 13 residues long. The CDR3 here is CATFDTSYNEQFF. The CDR3 DNA follows: TGTGCCACCTTCGACACATCCTACAATGAGCAGTTCTTC.

The V and J genes are TRBV30 and TRBJ2-4; 8 nucleotides align to TRBD1. Trimming cost V 0 bases and J 2 bases; bases outside gene matches: 9. Germline V gives CDR1 GTSNPN, CDR2 SVGIG (reference sequence). CDR3 length: 17 amino acids. CDR3: CAWSVPGGEWTKNIQYF. The CDR3 DNA reads as TGTGCCTGGAGTGTACCAGGGGGCGAGTGGACCAAAAACATTCAGTACTTC.

The rearrangement links TRBV6-5 to TRBJ1-4; TRBD1 matches 9 bases. The germline CDR1 and CDR2 sequences are MNHEY and SVGAGI. The CDR3 is made up of 15 amino acids. The V and J ends lost 5 bases and 8 bases, in that order; junction bases with no gene match: 9. The CDR3 bases are TGTGCCAGCAGTCCCGGGACAGGGTTCCGCGAAAAACTGTTTTTT. It codes for CASSPGTGFREKLFF.

This clone was recorded at least ten times. The CDR3 protein is CASSLRSGPDTQYF. CDR3 DNA: TGTGCCAGCAGTTTACGATCAGGGCCAGATACGCAGTATTTT. The chain carries TRBV27 and TRBJ2-3, with a possible D match to TRBD1 (5 bases). The germline V gene has CDR1 MNHEY and CDR2 SMNVEV (reference sequence). The V gene lost 2 bases and the J gene lost 4 bases, with 10 bases spanning the gap. The CDR3 contains 14 residues.

A single count supports this clone. The chain links TRBV19 to TRBJ2-7, with TRBD1 matching over 8 bases. CDR1 and CDR2 from the germline V gene are LNHDA and SQIVND (reference sequence). With 0 bases clipped from V and 6 bases from J, the junction kept 7 bases outside the gene matches. The length of the CDR3 is 15 residues. The CDR3 region has the DNA TGTGCCAGTAGTATAGAGACAGGGGTTAAACGCGAGCAGTACTTC. Amino acid sequence: CASSIETGVKREQYF.

The rearrangement uses TRBV4-1 and TRBJ2-1; 8 bases line up with TRBD1. The CDR3 extends over 14 amino acids. V lost 3 bases, J lost 6 bases, and 4 bases stayed unmatched. Germline lookup yields CDR1 MGHRA and CDR2 YSYEKL. The CDR3 spells CASSHDRGGNEQFF. CDR3 nucleotide sequence: TGCGCCAGCAGCCATGACAGGGGTGGCAATGAGCAGTTCTTC.

This rearrangement joins TRBV6-6 to TRBJ1-2; 7 nucleotides line up with TRBD1. V was pared by 10 bases and J by 4 bases, with 3 bases of the junction left unmatched. Looked up from germline, CDR1 is MNHNY and CDR2 is SVGAGI (reference sequence). The CDR3 contains 11 residues. Written as DNA, the CDR3 is TGTGCCACCGGGACAGTCTATGGCTACACCTTC. Residues: CATGTVYGYTF.

The chain has TRBV7-3 and TRBJ2-3, with TRBD1 matching over 11 bases. Germline CDR1 is SGHTA and CDR2 is FQGTGA. CDR3 length: 14 residues. The V gene end was trimmed by 5 bases and the J gene end by 7 bases; junction bases not matched to a gene: 5. The CDR3 loop is CASSPGTGGNTQYF. CDR3 coding DNA: TGTGCCAGCAGCCCTGGGACAGGGGGAAATACGCAGTATTTT. The variable domain in full, completed from reference TRBV7-3 and TRBJ2-3, reads GAGVSQTPSNKVTEKGKYVELRCDPISGHTALYWYRQSLGQGPEFLIYFQGTGAADDSGLPNDRFFAVRPEGSVSTLKIQRTERGDSAVYLCASSPGTGGNTQYFGPGTRLTVL.

The V gene is TRBV5-1, the J gene TRBJ2-3; D may be TRBD2 (7 bases). Deletions cut 4 bases from V and 6 bases from J, with 18 bases between. Germline-derived CDR1 and CDR2 are SGHRS and YFSETQ. This CDR3 comprises 15 residues. The CDR3 bases are TGCGCCAGCAGCCACCTAGGGGGGGCTTGGGATACGCAGTATTTT. Amino acid sequence: CASSHLGGAWDTQYF.

This chain connects TRBV14 to TRBJ1-2; the D gene is possibly TRBD1 (6 bases). From germline, CDR1 is SGHDN and CDR2 FVKESK. V lost 0 bases to trimming and J lost 3 bases, with 11 bases between them. The length of the CDR3 is 15 residues. For the CDR3, the DNA is TGTGCCAGCAGCCAAGACTCAACAGGGTACTATGGCTACACCTTC. Its protein product is CASSQDSTGYYGYTF.

This clone was seen once. Other DNA variants within this sample encode the same CDR3. This rearrangement joins TRBV6-1 to TRBJ1-1, with D perhaps matching TRBD1 (6 bases). Trimming took 1 base from V and 0 from J, leaving 6 bases between them. The length of the CDR3 is 14 residues. Per the germline V gene, CDR1 is MNHNS and CDR2 is SASEGT. Here the CDR3 DNA reads TGTGCCAGCAGTGAAGGGGGGCTGAACACTGAAGCTTTCTTT. This sequence encodes CASSEGGLNTEAFF.

In its sample, this clone was seen a few times. V usage is TRBV9 and J usage is TRBJ2-1; 7 bases align to TRBD2. This CDR3 has 14 amino acids. Germline loops: CDR1 SGDLS, CDR2 YYNGEE. V dropped 4 bases and J dropped 7; count of bases not matched to a gene: 8. The CDR3 spells CASSPRDGRNEQFF. DNA for the CDR3: TGTGCCAGCAGCCCTAGGGACGGGAGGAATGAGCAGTTCTTC. Full variable domain (missing parts from reference TRBV9 and TRBJ2-1): DSGVTQTPKHLITATGQRVTLRCSPRSGDLSVYWYQQSLDQGLQFLIQYYNGEERAKGNILERFSAQQFPDLHSELNLSSLELGDSALYFCASSPRDGRNEQFFGPGTRLTVL.

V and J are TRBV6-5 and TRBJ2-7; the D is unclear. Trimming took 11 bases from V and 0 from J, leaving 11 bases between them. CDR1 is MNHEY and CDR2 is SVGAGI in the germline V gene. There are 12 residues in the CDR3. As DNA, the CDR3 is TGTGCCTGTACAGCAAACTCCTACGAGCAGTACTTC. The encoded protein is CACTANSYEQYF.

The gene calls are TRBV27 and TRBJ2-7, with no clear D. This CDR3 is built from 16 residues. The V end was cut by 0 bases, the J end by 2 bases, with 14 bases between. The V gene's germline CDR1 is MNHEY and CDR2 SMNVEV (reference sequence). The CDR3 sequence: CASSLSRDGFPYEQYF. CDR3 DNA: TGTGCCAGCAGTTTATCCCGAGACGGGTTCCCCTACGAGCAGTACTTC.

V and J are TRBV5-1 and TRBJ2-6, with D hard to call. V shed 4 bases and J shed 0 bases, with 8 bases lying between them. This CDR3 spans 15 amino acids. Germline V lookup: CDR1 SGHRS, CDR2 YFSETQ. The CDR3 protein is CASSPVYSGANVLTF. CDR3 bases: TGCGCCAGCAGCCCTGTATACTCTGGGGCCAACGTCCTGACTTTC.